This T cell receptor beta chain derives from a study of blood T cell repertoires in COVID-19. Study details: Sites across the United States, Italy and Spain contributed samples from acute and convalescent COVID-19. Sample material is recorded as cDNA or gDNA derived from T cells, B-cell-depleted T cells, or PBMCs.

In the study's own analysis: Amplification of reference gene primers was used by the study to estimate nucleated cell counts. Measured with immunoSEQ multiplex PCR; TCRdb has only the in-frame clones, and not every one. V, J and clone size are those of that table, while D and trimming were read from the DNA. There are roughly 55,000 clones in the sample; roughly 84% occur only once, and about 11% lies in the top ten. The sequence came from a man aged 65 to 79 with active COVID-19. Sequences were obtained from peripheral blood.

CDR3 nucleotide sequence: TGTGCCAGCAGCTTGGTAAACGACTTAAACTATGGCTACACCTTC. This encodes CASSLVNDLNYGYTF. The V and J genes are TRBV5-6 and TRBJ1-2, with D uncertain. The germline gives CDR1 SGHDT, CDR2 YYEEEE. The CDR3 sequence is 15 residues long. The V gene lost 0 bases and the J gene lost 2 bases, with 11 bases spanning the gap.